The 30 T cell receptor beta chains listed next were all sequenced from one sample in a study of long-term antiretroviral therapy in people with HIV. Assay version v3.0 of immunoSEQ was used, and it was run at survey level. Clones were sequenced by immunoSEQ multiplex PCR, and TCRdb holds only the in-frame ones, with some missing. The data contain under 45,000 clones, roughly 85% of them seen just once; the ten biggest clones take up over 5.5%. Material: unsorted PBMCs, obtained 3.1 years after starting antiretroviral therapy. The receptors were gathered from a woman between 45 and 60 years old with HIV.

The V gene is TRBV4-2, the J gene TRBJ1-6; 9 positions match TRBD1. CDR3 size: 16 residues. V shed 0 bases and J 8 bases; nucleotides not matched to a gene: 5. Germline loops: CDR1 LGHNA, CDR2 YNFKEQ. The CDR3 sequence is CASSQDNRGPHSPLHF. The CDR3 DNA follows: TGTGCCAGCAGCCAAGATAACAGGGGGCCACATTCACCCCTCCACTTT.

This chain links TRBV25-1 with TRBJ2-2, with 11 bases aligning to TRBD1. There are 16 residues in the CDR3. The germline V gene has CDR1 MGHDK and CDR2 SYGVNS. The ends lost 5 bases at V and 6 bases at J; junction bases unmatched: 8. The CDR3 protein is CASSKRTGGEAGELFF. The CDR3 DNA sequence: TGTGCCAGCAGTAAAAGGACAGGGGGCGAGGCCGGGGAGCTGTTTTTT.

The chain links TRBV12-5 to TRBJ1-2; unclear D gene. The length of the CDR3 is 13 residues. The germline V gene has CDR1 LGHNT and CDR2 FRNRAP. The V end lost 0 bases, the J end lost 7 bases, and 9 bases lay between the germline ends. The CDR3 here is CASGLVKGFGYTF. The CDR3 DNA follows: TGTGCTAGTGGTTTGGTAAAAGGGTTTGGCTACACCTTC.

This chain's CDR3 is CSSDRGQGETQYF. The CDR3 DNA sequence: TGCAGCTCAGACAGGGGGCAAGGGGAGACCCAGTACTTC. The rearrangement joins TRBV29-1 to TRBJ2-5; TRBD1 agrees at 10 bases. In germline, CDR1 is SQVTM, CDR2 ANQGSEA. Trimming cost V 8 bases and J 5 bases; bases outside gene matches: 8. This CDR3 comprises 13 residues. Combining the CDR3 with reference TRBV29-1 and TRBJ2-5 gives the whole variable domain SAVISQKPSRDICQRGTSLTIQCQVDSQVTMMFWYRQQPGQSLTLIATANQGSEATYESGFVIDKFPISRPNLTFSTLTVSNMSPEDSSIYLCSSDRGQGETQYFGPGTRLLVL.

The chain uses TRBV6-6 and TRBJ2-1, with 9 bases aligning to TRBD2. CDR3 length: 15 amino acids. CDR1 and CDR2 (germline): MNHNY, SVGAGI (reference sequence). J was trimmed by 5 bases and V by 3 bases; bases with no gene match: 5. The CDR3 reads CASSYAGGLNNEQFF. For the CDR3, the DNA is TGTGCCAGCAGTTATGCGGGGGGGCTGAACAATGAGCAGTTCTTC.

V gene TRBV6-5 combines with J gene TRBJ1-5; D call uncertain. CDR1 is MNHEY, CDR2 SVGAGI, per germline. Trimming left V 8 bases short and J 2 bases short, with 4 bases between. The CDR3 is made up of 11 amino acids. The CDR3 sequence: CASGRNQPQHF. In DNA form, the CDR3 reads TGTGCCAGCGGGCGCAATCAGCCCCAGCATTTT.

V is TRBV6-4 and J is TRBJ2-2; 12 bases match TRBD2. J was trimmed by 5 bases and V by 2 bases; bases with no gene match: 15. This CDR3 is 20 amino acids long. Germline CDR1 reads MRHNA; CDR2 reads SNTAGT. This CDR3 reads CASSDKPLLAGGSWTGELFF. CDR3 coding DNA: TGTGCCAGCAGTGACAAACCTCTACTAGCGGGGGGAAGTTGGACCGGGGAGCTGTTTTTT.

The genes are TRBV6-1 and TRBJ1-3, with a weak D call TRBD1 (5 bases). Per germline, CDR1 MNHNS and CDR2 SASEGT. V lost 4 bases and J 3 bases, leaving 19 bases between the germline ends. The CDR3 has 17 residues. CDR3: CASSVELQGTYGNTIYF. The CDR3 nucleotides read TGTGCCAGCAGTGTGGAGCTTCAGGGCACTTATGGAAACACCATATATTTT.

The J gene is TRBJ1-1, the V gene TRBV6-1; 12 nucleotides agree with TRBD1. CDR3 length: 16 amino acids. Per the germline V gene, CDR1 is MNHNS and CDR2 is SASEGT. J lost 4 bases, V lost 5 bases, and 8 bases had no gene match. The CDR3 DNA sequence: TGTGCCAGCAGTAAAGGGACAGGGGGCTTGGGCACTGAAGCTTTCTTT. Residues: CASSKGTGGLGTEAFF.

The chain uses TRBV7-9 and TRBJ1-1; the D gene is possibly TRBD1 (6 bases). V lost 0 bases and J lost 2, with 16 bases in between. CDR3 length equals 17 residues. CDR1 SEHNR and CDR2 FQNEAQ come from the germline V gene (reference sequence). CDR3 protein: CASSLAPIFRGNTEAFF. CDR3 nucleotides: TGTGCCAGCAGCTTAGCGCCTATTTTCAGGGGCAACACTGAAGCTTTCTTT.

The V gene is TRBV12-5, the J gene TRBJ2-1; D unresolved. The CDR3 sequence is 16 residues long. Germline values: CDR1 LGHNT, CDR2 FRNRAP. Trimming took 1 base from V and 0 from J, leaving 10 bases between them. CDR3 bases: TGTGCTAGTGGTTTGGGTCTGGCAGTCTCCTACAATGAGCAGTTCTTC. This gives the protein CASGLGLAVSYNEQFF.

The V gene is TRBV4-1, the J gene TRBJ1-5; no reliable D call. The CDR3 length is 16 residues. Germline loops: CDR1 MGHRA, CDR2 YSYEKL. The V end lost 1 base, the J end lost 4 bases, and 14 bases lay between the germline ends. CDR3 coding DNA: TGCGCCAGCAGCCAAGTCGGAGGCCCAAGGAATCAGCCCCAGCATTTT. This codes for CASSQVGGPRNQPQHF.

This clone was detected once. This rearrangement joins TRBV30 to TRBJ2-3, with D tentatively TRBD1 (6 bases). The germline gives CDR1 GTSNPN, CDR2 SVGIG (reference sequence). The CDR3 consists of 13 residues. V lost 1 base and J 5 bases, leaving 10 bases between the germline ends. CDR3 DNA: TGTGCCTGGAGTGGGGGACATCGAGATACGCAGTATTTT. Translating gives CAWSGGHRDTQYF.

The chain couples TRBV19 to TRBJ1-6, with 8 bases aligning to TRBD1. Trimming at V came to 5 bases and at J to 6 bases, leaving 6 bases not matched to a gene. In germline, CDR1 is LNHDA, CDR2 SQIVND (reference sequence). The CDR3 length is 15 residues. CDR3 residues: CASSRQGPANSPLHF. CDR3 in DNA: TGTGCCAGTAGTCGACAGGGGCCGGCTAATTCACCCCTCCACTTT.

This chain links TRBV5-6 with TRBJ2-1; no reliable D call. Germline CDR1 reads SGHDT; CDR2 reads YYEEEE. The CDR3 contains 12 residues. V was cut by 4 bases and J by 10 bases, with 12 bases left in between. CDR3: CASSVGFREQFF. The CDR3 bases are TGTGCCAGCAGCGTAGGATTTCGGGAGCAGTTCTTC.

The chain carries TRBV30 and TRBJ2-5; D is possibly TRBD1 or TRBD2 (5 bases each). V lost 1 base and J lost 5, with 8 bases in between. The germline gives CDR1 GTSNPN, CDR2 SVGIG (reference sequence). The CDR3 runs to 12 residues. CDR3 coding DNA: TGTGCCTGGAGTGGAGGGGAGGAGACCCAGTACTTC. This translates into CAWSGGEETQYF.

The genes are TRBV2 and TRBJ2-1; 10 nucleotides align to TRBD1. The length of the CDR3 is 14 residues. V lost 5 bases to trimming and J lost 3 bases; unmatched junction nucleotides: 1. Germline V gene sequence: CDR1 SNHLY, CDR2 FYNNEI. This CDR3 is CASSRTGGYNEQFF. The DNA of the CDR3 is TGTGCCAGCAGTAGGACAGGGGGCTACAATGAGCAGTTCTTC.

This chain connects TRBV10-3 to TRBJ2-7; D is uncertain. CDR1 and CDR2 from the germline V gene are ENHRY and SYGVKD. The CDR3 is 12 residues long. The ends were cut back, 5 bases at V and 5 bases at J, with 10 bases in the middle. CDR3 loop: CAISRYGDEQYF. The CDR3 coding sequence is TGTGCCATCAGTCGGTATGGGGACGAGCAGTACTTC.

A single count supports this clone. In DNA form, the CDR3 reads TGTGCCAGCAGCAGAGGACTAGCGGGGGCACAGTATTTT. Its protein product is CASSRGLAGAQYF. V is TRBV7-8 and J is TRBJ2-3; 13 bases map to TRBD2. CDR1 and CDR2 from the germline V gene are SGHVS and FQNEAQ. Trimming cost V 5 bases and J 12 bases; bases outside gene matches: 5. This CDR3 has 13 residues. Together with reference TRBV7-8 and TRBJ2-3, the CDR3 gives the full variable domain: GAGVSQSPRYKVAKRGQDVALRCDPISGHVSLFWYQQALGQGPEFLTYFQNEAQLDKSGLPSDRFFAERPEGSVSTLKIQRTQQEDSAVYLCASSRGLAGAQYFGPGTRLTVL.

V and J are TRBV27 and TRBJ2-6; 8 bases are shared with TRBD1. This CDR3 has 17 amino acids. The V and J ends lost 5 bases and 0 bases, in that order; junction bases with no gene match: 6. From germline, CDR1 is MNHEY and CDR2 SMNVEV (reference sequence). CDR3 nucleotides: TGTGCCAGCAGTATAGGGACAGGAAGCTCTGGGGCCAACGTCCTGACTTTC. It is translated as CASSIGTGSSGANVLTF.

DNA for the CDR3: TGCGCCAGCAGCCCAGGACCGGAGACAGGGTGGGCCAAAAACATTCAGTACTTC. Its protein is CASSPGPETGWAKNIQYF. The V and J genes are TRBV4-1 and TRBJ2-4; 7 positions agree with TRBD1. In germline, CDR1 is MGHRA, CDR2 YSYEKL. V dropped 4 bases and J dropped 1; count of bases not matched to a gene: 13. There are 18 residues in the CDR3.

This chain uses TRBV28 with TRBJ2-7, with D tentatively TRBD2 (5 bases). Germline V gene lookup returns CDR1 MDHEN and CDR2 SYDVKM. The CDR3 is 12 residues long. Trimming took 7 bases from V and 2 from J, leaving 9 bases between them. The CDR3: CASTAGAYEQYF. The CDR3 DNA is TGTGCCAGCACGGCGGGTGCCTACGAGCAGTACTTC. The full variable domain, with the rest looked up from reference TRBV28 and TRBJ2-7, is DVKVTQSSRYLVKRTGEKVFLECVQDMDHENMFWYRQDPGLGLRLIYFSYDVKMKEKGDIPEGYSVSREKKERFSLILESASTNQTSMYLCASTAGAYEQYFGPGTRLTVT.

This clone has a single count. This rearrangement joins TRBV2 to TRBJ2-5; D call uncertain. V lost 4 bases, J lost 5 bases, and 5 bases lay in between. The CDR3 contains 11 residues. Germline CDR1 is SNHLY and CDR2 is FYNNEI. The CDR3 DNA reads TGTGCCAGCAGTGTTACGGAGACCCAGTACTTC. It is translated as CASSVTETQYF. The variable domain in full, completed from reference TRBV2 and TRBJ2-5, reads EPEVTQTPSHQVTQMGQEVILRCVPISNHLYFYWYRQILGQKVEFLVSFYNNEISEKSEIFDDQFSVERPDGSNFTLKIRSTKLEDSAMYFCASSVTETQYFGPGTRLLVL.

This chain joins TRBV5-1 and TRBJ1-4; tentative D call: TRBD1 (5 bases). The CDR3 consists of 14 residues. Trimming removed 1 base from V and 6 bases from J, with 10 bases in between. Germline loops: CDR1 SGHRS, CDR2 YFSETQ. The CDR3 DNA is TGCGCCAGCAGCTTGACAGGAGGAGATGAAAAACTGTTTTTT. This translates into CASSLTGGDEKLFF.

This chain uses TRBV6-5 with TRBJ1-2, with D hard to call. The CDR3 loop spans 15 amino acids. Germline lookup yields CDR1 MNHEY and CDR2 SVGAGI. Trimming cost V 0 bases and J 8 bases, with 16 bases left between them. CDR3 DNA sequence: TGTGCCAGCAGTTACTCAGGGCGAGGGCCCTCAGGCTACACCTTC. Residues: CASSYSGRGPSGYTF.

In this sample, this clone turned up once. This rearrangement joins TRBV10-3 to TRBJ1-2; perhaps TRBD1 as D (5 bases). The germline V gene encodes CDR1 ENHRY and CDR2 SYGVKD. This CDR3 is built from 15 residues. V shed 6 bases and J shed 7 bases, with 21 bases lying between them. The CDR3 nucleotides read TGTGCCATCAGGAAATCGGGACCTACGCCGGGTGGCTACACCTTC. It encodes CAIRKSGPTPGGYTF.

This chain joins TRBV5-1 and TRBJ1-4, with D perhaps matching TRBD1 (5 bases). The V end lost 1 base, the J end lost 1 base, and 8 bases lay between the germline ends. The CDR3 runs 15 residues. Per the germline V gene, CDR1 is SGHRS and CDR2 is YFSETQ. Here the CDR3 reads CASSLSDRTNEKLFF. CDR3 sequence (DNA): TGCGCCAGCAGCTTGAGTGACAGAACTAATGAAAAACTGTTTTTT. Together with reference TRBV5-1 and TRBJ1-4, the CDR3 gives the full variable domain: KAGVTQTPRYLIKTRGQQVTLSCSPISGHRSVSWYQQTPGQGLQFLFEYFSETQRNKGNFPGRFSGRQFSNSRSEMNVSTLELGDSALYLCASSLSDRTNEKLFFGSGTQLSVL.

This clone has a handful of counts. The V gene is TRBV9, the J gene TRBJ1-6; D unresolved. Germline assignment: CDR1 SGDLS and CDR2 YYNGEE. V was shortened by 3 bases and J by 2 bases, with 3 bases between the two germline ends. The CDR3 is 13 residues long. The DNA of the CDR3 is TGTGCCAGCAGCGCAGCCTATAATTCACCCCTCCACTTT. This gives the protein CASSAAYNSPLHF.

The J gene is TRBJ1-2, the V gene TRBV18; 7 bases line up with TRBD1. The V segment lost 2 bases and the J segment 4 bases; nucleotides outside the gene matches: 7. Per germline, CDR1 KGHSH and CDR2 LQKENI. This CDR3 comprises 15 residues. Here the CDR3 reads CASSPKQGRVYGYTF. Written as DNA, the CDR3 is TGTGCCAGCTCACCAAAACAGGGGCGCGTCTATGGCTACACCTTC.

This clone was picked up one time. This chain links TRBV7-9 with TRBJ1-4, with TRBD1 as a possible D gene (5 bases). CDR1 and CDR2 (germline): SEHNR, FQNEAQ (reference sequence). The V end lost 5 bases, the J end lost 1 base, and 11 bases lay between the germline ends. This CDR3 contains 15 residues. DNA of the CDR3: TGTGCCAGCAGCGAGGGACCGAGAACTAATGAAAAACTGTTTTTT. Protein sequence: CASSEGPRTNEKLFF.